These 27 T cell receptor beta chains originate from one sample sequenced in a study of CD8 T cells in Susac syndrome. Random hexamers were used to reverse transcribe an amount of 0.5 to 1 ug RNA. TCRdb recomputed calls from the immunoSEQ multiplex PCR reads with MiXCR, one row per CDR3 protein. Among approximately 200,000 distinct CDR3 sequences listed, approximately 95% were seen once. Sequenced input: CD4+ T cells from PBMCs. Receptors were obtained from a human donor with multiple sclerosis.

The V and J genes are TRBV27 and TRBJ2-3, with D tentatively TRBD1 (5 bases). The germline V gene encodes CDR1 MNHEY and CDR2 SMNVEV (reference sequence). V was cut by 4 bases and J by 4 bases, with 9 bases left in between. The CDR3 consists of 13 residues. CDR3 sequence (DNA): TGTGCCAGCAGTTCCAGGGTTGCAGATACGCAGTATTTT. It encodes CASSSRVADTQYF.

The J gene is TRBJ1-6, the V gene TRBV20-1; possibly TRBD1 for D (5 bases). CDR1 is DFQATT, CDR2 SNEGSKA, per germline (reference sequence). The CDR3 runs 15 residues. Trimming left V 0 bases short and J 8 bases short, with 14 bases between. The CDR3 reads CSAREGARAHSPLHF. The CDR3 DNA reads as TGCAGTGCTAGAGAGGGAGCCAGGGCCCATTCACCCCTCCACTTT.

The chain links TRBV19 to TRBJ1-4; 9 bases map to TRBD1. V shed 7 bases and J 4 bases; nucleotides not matched to a gene: 4. Looked up from germline, CDR1 is LNHDA and CDR2 is SQIVND (reference sequence). CDR3 length: 14 residues. The CDR3 DNA follows: TGTGCCAGTAACATGGACAGGGGTAATGAAAAACTGTTTTTT. Its translation is CASNMDRGNEKLFF.

The gene calls are TRBV14 and TRBJ1-5, with 9 positions matching TRBD1. Per the germline V gene, CDR1 is SGHDN and CDR2 is FVKESK. The CDR3 consists of 15 residues. The J segment lost 9 bases and the V segment lost 4 bases, leaving 10 bases of the junction unmatched. The CDR3 DNA reads as TGTGCCAGCAGCCCGGCCGGGACAGGGCCTAGGCCCCAGCATTTT. Translated: CASSPAGTGPRPQHF.

The chain employs TRBV14 and TRBJ2-3, with D unresolved. V was cut by 0 bases and J by 6 bases, with 10 bases left in between. Germline CDR1 is SGHDN and CDR2 is FVKESK. This CDR3 has 14 amino acids. The CDR3 loop reads CASSQEYLGDTQYF. As DNA, the CDR3 is TGTGCCAGCAGCCAAGAGTACCTCGGGGATACGCAGTATTTT.

The chain joins TRBV7-9 to TRBJ2-2; D gene uncertain. Germline CDR1 reads SEHNR; CDR2 reads FQNEAQ (reference sequence). The CDR3 is 16 amino acids. V gave up 4 bases and J gave up 4 bases, with 16 bases separating them. CDR3 region: CASSSSTRGRTGELFF. The CDR3 DNA reads as TGTGCCAGCAGCTCTTCGACCCGTGGGCGCACCGGGGAGCTGTTTTTT.

The chain links TRBV14 to TRBJ1-1; D unclear. CDR3 size: 12 residues. With 2 bases removed from V and 10 bases from J, the gap between germline ends came to 11 bases. Germline-derived CDR1 and CDR2 are SGHDN and FVKESK. In DNA, the CDR3 is TGTGCCAGCAGCCAATCGGGGTACGGAGCTTTCTTT. This translates into CASSQSGYGAFF.

This chain connects TRBV29-1 to TRBJ1-2; 7 bases are shared with TRBD1. Germline V gene sequence: CDR1 SQVTM, CDR2 ANQGSEA. This CDR3 comprises 14 residues. Trimming removed 6 bases from V and 4 bases from J; junction bases left unmatched: 11. As DNA, the CDR3 is TGCAGCGTCCCAGGGGGGAGCGATGCCTATGGCTACACCTTC. Its protein is CSVPGGSDAYGYTF.

The chain joins TRBV7-9 to TRBJ2-1; maybe TRBD2 (7 bases). The CDR3 is 14 amino acids. Trimming left V 3 bases short and J 10 bases short, with 16 bases between. Germline CDR1 and CDR2: SEHNR and FQNEAQ (reference sequence). CDR3 residues: CASSLGGVAGEQFF. Written as DNA, the CDR3 is TGTGCCAGCAGCTTGGGGGGCGTAGCGGGCGAGCAGTTCTTC.

V gene TRBV12-5 combines with J gene TRBJ2-5, with D perhaps being TRBD1 or TRBD2 (5 bases each). V was pared by 7 bases and J by 3 bases, with 18 bases between. From germline, CDR1 is LGHNT and CDR2 FRNRAP. The CDR3 is 15 amino acids. This chain's CDR3 is CASASTAAPEETQYF. CDR3 nucleotides: TGTGCTAGTGCCTCGACAGCGGCCCCTGAAGAGACCCAGTACTTC.

The chain is built from TRBV6-5 and TRBJ2-3; no definite D call. V lost 0 bases, J lost 2 bases, and 3 bases lay in between. CDR3 length: 13 amino acids. Germline V lookup: CDR1 MNHEY, CDR2 SVGAGI. CDR3 residues: CASSYSVTDTQYF. CDR3 DNA sequence: TGTGCCAGCAGTTACTCGGTCACAGATACGCAGTATTTT.

V is TRBV10-3 and J is TRBJ2-7; tentative D call: TRBD2 (5 bases). The CDR3 runs to 13 residues. Trimming took 4 bases from V and 6 from J, leaving 13 bases between them. CDR1 and CDR2 from the germline V gene are ENHRY and SYGVKD. The CDR3: CAISGTSRGEQYV. The CDR3 DNA reads TGTGCCATCAGTGGTACATCACGGGGCGAGCAGTACGTC.

The V gene is TRBV29-1, the J gene TRBJ2-1; 13 positions agree with TRBD2. In germline, CDR1 is SQVTM, CDR2 ANQGSEA. The CDR3 length is 13 residues. V lost 4 bases and J lost 10; bases outside the gene matches: 4. The CDR3 is CSVGLAGGLEQFF. The DNA for the CDR3 is TGCAGCGTTGGACTAGCGGGGGGACTGGAGCAGTTCTTC.

This clonotype occurred once. The chain uses TRBV7-9 and TRBJ1-1; D perhaps matches TRBD1 (6 bases). Trimming removed 2 bases from V and 2 bases from J, with 18 bases in between. The CDR3 is made up of 17 amino acids. Germline assignment: CDR1 SEHNR and CDR2 FQNEAQ (reference sequence). The DNA of the CDR3 is TGTGCCAGCAGCTTACCTTCATCCTACAGGGCTAACACTGAAGCTTTCTTT. It specifies CASSLPSSYRANTEAFF.

The chain uses TRBV20-1 and TRBJ2-7; D unclear. Germline CDR1 DFQATT, CDR2 SNEGSKA (reference sequence). The V gene lost 6 bases and the J gene lost 3 bases, with 12 bases spanning the gap. The CDR3 length is 12 residues. The CDR3 protein is CSAPSGSYEQYF. CDR3 nucleotide sequence: TGCAGTGCCCCGAGTGGCAGCTACGAGCAGTACTTC.

The CDR3 sequence: CASSQDTRSPQAQYF. CDR3 DNA: TGTGCCAGCAGCCAAGATACTCGCAGCCCCCAGGCCCAGTACTTC. The V gene is TRBV3-1, the J gene TRBJ2-5; unclear D gene. The CDR3 runs to 15 residues. Looked up from germline, CDR1 is LGHDT and CDR2 is YNNKEL (reference sequence). V gave up 0 bases and J gave up 9 bases, with 17 bases separating them.

The gene calls are TRBV9 and TRBJ1-6, with 8 bases fitting TRBD1. The CDR3 is made up of 18 amino acids. CDR1 and CDR2 from the germline V gene are SGDLS and YYNGEE. The V segment lost 0 bases and the J segment 14 bases; nucleotides outside the gene matches: 19. The CDR3 DNA follows: TGTGCCAGCAGCGTAGCTGTCGGACAGGGAACTGTAATTCAGGCCCTCCACTTT. It translates to CASSVAVGQGTVIQALHF.

This clonotype came up a few times. The chain is built from TRBV29-1 and TRBJ2-7; TRBD2 is a possible D gene (5 bases). This CDR3 has 11 amino acids. The germline V gene has CDR1 SQVTM and CDR2 ANQGSEA. Trimming removed 3 bases at V and 3 bases at J, with 6 bases between. The CDR3 DNA sequence: TGCAGCGTTGAGGACTTCTACGAGCAGTACTTC. Translating it yields CSVEDFYEQYF.

The chain recombines TRBV14 with TRBJ2-3; D is tentatively TRBD1 or TRBD2 (5 bases each). The germline gives CDR1 SGHDN, CDR2 FVKESK. This CDR3 is 16 amino acids long. V was trimmed by 0 bases and J by 5 bases, leaving 15 bases between them. The CDR3: CASSQDRGRVGDTQYF. The DNA for the CDR3 is TGTGCCAGCAGCCAAGATCGGGGCAGGGTGGGAGATACGCAGTATTTT.

This sequence joins TRBV2 and TRBJ2-5; 7 positions agree with TRBD2. Germline CDR1 SNHLY, CDR2 FYNNEI. V lost 4 bases to trimming and J lost 5 bases; unmatched junction nucleotides: 4. The CDR3 is made up of 13 amino acids. The CDR3 here is CASSVTSRETQYF. In DNA form, the CDR3 reads TGTGCCAGCAGTGTGACTAGCCGGGAGACCCAGTACTTC.

This rearrangement joins TRBV29-1 to TRBJ2-3, with no clear D. This CDR3 is 11 amino acids long. Germline CDR1 SQVTM, CDR2 ANQGSEA. Trimming removed 1 base from V and 5 bases from J, with 4 bases in between. CDR3 nucleotides: TGCAGCGTTGAAGCTGGAGATACGCAGTATTTT. Amino acids: CSVEAGDTQYF.

This rearrangement joins TRBV13 to TRBJ2-7; 7 nucleotides match TRBD1. CDR1 is PRHDT and CDR2 is FYEKMQ in the germline V gene (reference sequence). The V and J ends lost 5 bases and 3 bases, in that order; junction bases with no gene match: 13. There are 16 residues in the CDR3. The CDR3 nucleotides read TGTGCCAGCAGCCCTGCGACAGGGAAACGATTCTACGAGCAGTACTTC. It specifies CASSPATGKRFYEQYF.

Here the CDR3 reads CAWSYRGSGELFF. Here the CDR3 DNA reads TGTGCCTGGAGTTACAGGGGTTCCGGGGAGCTGTTTTTT. The chain uses TRBV30 and TRBJ2-2; 7 positions match TRBD1. The CDR3 is 13 amino acids. Per germline, CDR1 GTSNPN and CDR2 SVGIG (reference sequence). V lost 2 bases to trimming and J lost 6 bases; unmatched junction nucleotides: 3.

The chain joins TRBV19 to TRBJ2-3; no reliable D call. The V end lost 4 bases, the J end lost 2 bases, and 16 bases lay between the germline ends. CDR1 is LNHDA and CDR2 is SQIVND in the germline V gene (reference sequence). This CDR3 spans 16 amino acids. The CDR3 protein is CASSTEDQAATDTQYF. CDR3 DNA sequence: TGTGCCAGTAGTACAGAAGACCAGGCGGCCACAGATACGCAGTATTTT.

The J gene is TRBJ2-5, the V gene TRBV7-2, with D uncertain. V gave up 1 base and J gave up 1 base, with 7 bases separating them. The CDR3 has 14 amino acids. Germline CDR1 is SGHTA and CDR2 is FQGNSA. The CDR3 nucleotides are TGTGCCAGCAGCTTAGGAGGAACCCAAGAGACCCAGTACTTC. Its protein is CASSLGGTQETQYF.

The chain employs TRBV29-1 and TRBJ1-1; D gene unclear. The V gene lost 8 bases and the J gene lost 1 base, with 14 bases spanning the gap. Germline V gene lookup returns CDR1 SQVTM and CDR2 ANQGSEA. The CDR3 extends over 13 amino acids. CDR3 loop: CSTPETGNTEAFF. In DNA form, the CDR3 reads TGCAGCACCCCCGAGACGGGGAACACTGAAGCTTTCTTT.

V is TRBV3-1 and J is TRBJ1-2, with TRBD1 matching 11 bases. Germline CDR1 LGHDT, CDR2 YNNKEL (reference sequence). J gave up 4 bases and V 2 bases, and 6 bases lay outside the gene matches. The CDR3 spans 16 residues. Here the CDR3 reads CASSQFGTGGSYGYTF. For the CDR3, the DNA is TGTGCCAGCAGCCAATTTGGGACAGGGGGTAGCTATGGCTACACCTTC.